In this sample, the clone carrying this TCR beta chain turned up many times. What it recognizes is unknown. This sample was taken from a study of T cells in Graves' hyperthyroidism and ophthalmopathy. The CDR3 regions of TCR beta were amplified from RNA transcripts. First-round RT-PCR of the TCR CDR3 relied on the HTBI primer set. TCRdb passed the multiplex PCR reads through MiXCR, listing each CDR3 protein once. This table has roughly 650,000 distinct CDR3 sequences, approximately 15% appearing once. Notes on the study in general: Among thyroid clonotypes expanded above 0.001, most also appeared in blood. The model forecast ophthalmopathy, anticipating it by a median about 7 months before onset.

Trimming left V 2 bases short and J 5 bases short, with 13 bases between. The CDR3 totals 14 residues. The V gene's germline CDR1 is SGHVS and CDR2 FNYEAQ. Sequencing input: blood. V and J are TRBV7-6 and TRBJ2-7; possible D gene TRBD2, 6 bases. The source of this sequence is a woman between 40 and 55 years old with Graves' ophthalmopathy. The CDR3 DNA is TGTGCCAGCAGCTTATACGGCAGGGAGGACGAGCAGTACTTC. It encodes CASSLYGREDEQYF.